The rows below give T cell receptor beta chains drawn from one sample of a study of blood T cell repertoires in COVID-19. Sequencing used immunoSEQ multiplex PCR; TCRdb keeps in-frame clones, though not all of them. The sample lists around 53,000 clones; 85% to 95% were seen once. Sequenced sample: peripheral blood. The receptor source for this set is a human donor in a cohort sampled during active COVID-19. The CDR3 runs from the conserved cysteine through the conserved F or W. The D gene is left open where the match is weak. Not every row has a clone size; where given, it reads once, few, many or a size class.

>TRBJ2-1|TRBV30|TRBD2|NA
TGTGCCTGGAGTCCTCCCGGGACTAGAAACAATGAGCAGTTCTTC
CAWSPPGTRNNEQFF
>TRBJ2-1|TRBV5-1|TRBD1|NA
TGCGCCAGCAGCTTCAGGGGGCGCGATGAGCAGTTCTTC
CASSFRGRDEQFF
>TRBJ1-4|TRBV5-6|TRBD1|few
TGTGCCAGCAGCCGAGGGACAGGGGGCGCGGATGAAAAACTGTTTTTT
CASSRGTGGADEKLFF
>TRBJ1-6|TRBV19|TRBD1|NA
TGTGCCAGTAGAGCTACCCCGGGACAGAGCATTTCACCCCTCCACTTT
CASRATPGQSISPLHF
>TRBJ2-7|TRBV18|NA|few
TGTGCCAGCTCACGGGCAGCTTCAACCTACGAGCAGTACTTC
CASSRAASTYEQYF
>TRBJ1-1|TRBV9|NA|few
TGTGCCAGCAGCGTAGCTCACAACAGACTGAACACTGAAGCTTTCTTT
CASSVAHNRLNTEAFF
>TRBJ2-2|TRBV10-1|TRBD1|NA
TGCGCCAGCAGTGAGTCGAAGGGACAGTCGTTTACCGGGGAGCTGTTTTTT
CASSESKGQSFTGELFF
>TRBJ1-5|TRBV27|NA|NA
TGTGCCAGCAGGAAAGGGGGAAGCAATCAGCCCCAGCATTTT
CASRKGGSNQPQHF
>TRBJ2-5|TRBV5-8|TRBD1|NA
TGTGCCAGCAGCTTGGGAGCGACAGGGGACCCACAAGAGACCCAGTACTTC
CASSLGATGDPQETQYF
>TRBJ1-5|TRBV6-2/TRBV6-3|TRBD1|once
TGTGCCAGCAGTTACGGAGTTAGGGACAGGGATACTCAGCCCCAGCATTTT
CASSYGVRDRDTQPQHF
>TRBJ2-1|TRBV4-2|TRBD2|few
TGTGCCAGCAGCCAAGAGGCGGGAGCATTGGCCTACAATGAGCAGTTCTTC
CASSQEAGALAYNEQFF
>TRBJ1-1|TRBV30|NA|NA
TGTGCCTGGAGTGGACTCGGAGGGGCGAACACTGAAGCTTTCTTT
CAWSGLGGANTEAFF
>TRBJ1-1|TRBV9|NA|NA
TGTGCCAGCAGCGTAGGAGCCTCGAACACTGAAGCTTTCTTT
CASSVGASNTEAFF
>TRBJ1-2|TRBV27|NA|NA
TGTGCCAGCAGTTTAACTCATACCTATGGCTACACCTTC
CASSLTHTYGYTF
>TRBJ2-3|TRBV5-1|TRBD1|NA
TGCGCCAGCAGCGCCCAGGGGGCGGCTAGCACAGATACGCAGTATTTT
CASSAQGAASTDTQYF
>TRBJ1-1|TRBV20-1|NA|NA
TGCAGTGCTAGTAGGGACATGGACACTGAAGCTTTCTTT
CSASRDMDTEAFF
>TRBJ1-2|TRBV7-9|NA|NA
TGTGCCAGCAGCTCCTCCGATTGGAGTATTTATGGCTACACCTTC
CASSSSDWSIYGYTF
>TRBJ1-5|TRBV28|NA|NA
TGTGCCAGCAGAGGGGGAACAGTGATTATGCCCCAGCATTTT
CASRGGTVIMPQHF
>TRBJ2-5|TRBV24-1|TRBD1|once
TGTGCCACCAGTGATACAGGGGGCGGTTGGGAGACCCAGTACTTC
CATSDTGGGWETQYF
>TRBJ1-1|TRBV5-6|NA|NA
TGTGCCAGCAGCTTGGGTGGGCGCAGGGCTGAAGCTTTCTTT
CASSLGGRRAEAFF
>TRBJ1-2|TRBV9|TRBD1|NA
TGTGCCAGCAGCGCTTACAGGGGAAGCTATGGCTACACCTTC
CASSAYRGSYGYTF
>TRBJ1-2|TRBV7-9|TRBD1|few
TGTGCCAGCAGCGTGACAGGGGAGCCCATCTATGGCTACACCTTC
CASSVTGEPIYGYTF
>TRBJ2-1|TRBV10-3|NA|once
TGTGCCATCAGTGAGCTTCTCAATGAGCAGTTCTTC
CAISELLNEQFF
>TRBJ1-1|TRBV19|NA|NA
TGTGCCAGTCGAGCCGGACAAGGCATAAACACTGAAGCTTTCTTT
CASRAGQGINTEAFF
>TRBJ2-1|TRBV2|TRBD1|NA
TGTGCCAGCAGTGGGTGGGACAGGTCTTACAATGAGCAGTTCTTC
CASSGWDRSYNEQFF
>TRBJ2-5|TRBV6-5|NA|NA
TGTGCCAGCAGTCCGAGGACTCACGAGACCCAGTACTTC
CASSPRTHETQYF
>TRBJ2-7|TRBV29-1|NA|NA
TGCAGCGTTGAATCGGGCTACGAGCAGTACTTC
CSVESGYEQYF
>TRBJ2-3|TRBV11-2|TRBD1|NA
TGTGCCAGCAGCTTAGGACAGGGTGCGGATACGCAGTATTTT
CASSLGQGADTQYF
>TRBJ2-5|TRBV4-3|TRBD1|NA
TGCGCCAGCAGCCAAGATGGCCCAGGGGGCCTAGAGACCCAGTACTTC
CASSQDGPGGLETQYF
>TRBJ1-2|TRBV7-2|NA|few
TGTGCCAGCAGCATAGTAGGGGAGGGTAACTATGGCTACACCTTC
CASSIVGEGNYGYTF
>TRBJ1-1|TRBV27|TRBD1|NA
TGTGCCAGCAGTTTATCGAGGACAGGCACTGAAGCTTTCTTT
CASSLSRTGTEAFF
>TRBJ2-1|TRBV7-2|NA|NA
TGTGCCAGCAGCTTAGACAGCTCCTACAATGAGCAGTTCTTC
CASSLDSSYNEQFF
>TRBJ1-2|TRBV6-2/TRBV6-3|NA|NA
TGTGCCAGCAGTAGCCCCGCGGTGAGGGACTGGAGCTATGGCTACACCTTC
CASSSPAVRDWSYGYTF
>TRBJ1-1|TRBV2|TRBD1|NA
TGTGCCGGTGGACAGGGGTACGCTGAAGCTTTCTTT
CAGGQGYAEAFF
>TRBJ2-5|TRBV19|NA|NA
TGTGCCAGTAAGTGTGGGACTTGGCGCGACATTCAAGAGACCCAGTACTTC
CASKCGTWRDIQETQYF
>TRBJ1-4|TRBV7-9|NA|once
TGTGCCAGCAGCTTAGTCGGTGAAAAACTGTTTTTT
CASSLVGEKLFF
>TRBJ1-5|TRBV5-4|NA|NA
TGTGCCAGCAGCTTGGTAGAAACCTATAGCAATCAGCCCCAGCATTTT
CASSLVETYSNQPQHF
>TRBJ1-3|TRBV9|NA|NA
TGTGCCAGCAGCGGTTCGGGAAACACCATATATTTT
CASSGSGNTIYF
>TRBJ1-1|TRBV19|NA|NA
TGTGCCAGTAGTACCAGGGTTCGCACTGAAGCTTTCTTT
CASSTRVRTEAFF
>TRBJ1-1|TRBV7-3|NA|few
TGTGCCAGCAGCTTAGATAGGAACACTGAAGCTTTCTTT
CASSLDRNTEAFF
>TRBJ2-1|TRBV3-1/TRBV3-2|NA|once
TGTGCCAGCAGCCCGAGGGTCATTAATGAGCAGTTCTTC
CASSPRVINEQFF
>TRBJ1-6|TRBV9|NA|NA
TGTGCCAGCAGCGCGGAAGGGCGGGCCAGATATAATTCACCCCTCCACTTT
CASSAEGRARYNSPLHF
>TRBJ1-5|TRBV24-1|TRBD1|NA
TGTGCCACCAGTGATGGACAGGGCATCGATCAGCCCCAGCATTTT
CATSDGQGIDQPQHF
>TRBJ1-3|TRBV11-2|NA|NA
TGTGCCAGCAGCTTAGATCGGACTACCATATATTTT
CASSLDRTTIYF
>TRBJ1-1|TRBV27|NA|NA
TGTGCCAGCTATGGGGCTGGACAGACGAACACTGAAGCTTTCTTT
CASYGAGQTNTEAFF